Included here is one T cell receptor (beta chain) sequence, with context. This record belongs to a study of shared clonotypes between healthy human individuals. Naivety among CD8 cells was defined by CD45RO negativity and positive CCR7 selection, thereby excluding terminally differentiated effector memory CD45RA+ cells. The length of the CDR3 is 11 residues. With 1 base removed from V and 9 bases from J, the gap between germline ends came to 4 bases. Every subset had its genomic DNA shared out evenly among several immunoSEQ plates. Sorted-subset replicate PCRs used roughly 220 ng DNA, around 31,000 T cell genomes. Profiling relied on immunoSEQ multiplex PCR, and the TCRdb table lists in-frame clones only, not all of them. The sample consists of 1.5 million to 2.5 million clones, around 96% of them appearing once.

Sequenced: naive CD8+ T cells sorted from blood. V usage is TRBV23-1 and J usage is TRBJ2-1; no reliable D call. TRBV23-1 is known as an ORF, though its function is uncertain. This sequence originates from a man in his late teens or twenties in good health. The CDR3 DNA is TGCGCCAGCAGTCAATATGCTGAGCAGTTCTTC. This encodes CASSQYAEQFF.